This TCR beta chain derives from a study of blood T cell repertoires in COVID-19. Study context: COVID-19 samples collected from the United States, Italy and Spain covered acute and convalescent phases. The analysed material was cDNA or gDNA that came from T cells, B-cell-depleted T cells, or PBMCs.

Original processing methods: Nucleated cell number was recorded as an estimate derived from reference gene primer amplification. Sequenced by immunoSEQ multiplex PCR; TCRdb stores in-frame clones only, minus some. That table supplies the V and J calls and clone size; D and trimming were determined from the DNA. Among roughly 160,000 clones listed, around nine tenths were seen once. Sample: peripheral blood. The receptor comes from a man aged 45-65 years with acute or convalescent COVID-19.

Written as DNA, the CDR3 is TGTGCCAGCAGCTTATGGCGGGAAAAACTGTTTTTT. It yields the protein CASSLWREKLFF. The rearrangement links TRBV7-2 to TRBJ1-4, with D hard to call. This CDR3 region has 12 residues. The V and J ends lost 2 bases and 8 bases respectively, with 6 bases between them. Germline CDR1 and CDR2: SGHTA and FQGNSA.